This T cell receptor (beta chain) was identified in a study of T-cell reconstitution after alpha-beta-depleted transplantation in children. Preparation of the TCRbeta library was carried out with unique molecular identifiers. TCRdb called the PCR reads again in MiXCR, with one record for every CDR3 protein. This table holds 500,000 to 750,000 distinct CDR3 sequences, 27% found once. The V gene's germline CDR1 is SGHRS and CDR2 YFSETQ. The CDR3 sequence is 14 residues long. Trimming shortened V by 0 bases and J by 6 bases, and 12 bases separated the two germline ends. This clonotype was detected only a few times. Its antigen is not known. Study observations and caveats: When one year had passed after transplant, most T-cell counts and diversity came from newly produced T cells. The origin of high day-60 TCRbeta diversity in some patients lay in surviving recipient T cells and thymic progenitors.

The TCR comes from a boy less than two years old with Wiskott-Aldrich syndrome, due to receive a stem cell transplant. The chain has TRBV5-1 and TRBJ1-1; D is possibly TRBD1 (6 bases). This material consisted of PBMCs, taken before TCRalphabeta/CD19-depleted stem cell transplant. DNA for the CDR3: TGCGCCAGCAGCTTGGGCCTCGGGGGGCCTGAAGCTTTCTTT. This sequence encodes CASSLGLGGPEAFF. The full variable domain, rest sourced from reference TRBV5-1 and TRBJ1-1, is KAGVTQTPRYLIKTRGQQVTLSCSPISGHRSVSWYQQTPGQGLQFLFEYFSETQRNKGNFPGRFSGRQFSNSRSEMNVSTLELGDSALYLCASSLGLGGPEAFFGQGTRLTVV.